This T cell receptor (beta chain) was identified during a study of OX40 agonist ivuxolimab in advanced cancers. Looked up from germline, CDR1 is MGHDK and CDR2 is SYGVNS. V lost 3 bases, J lost 6 bases, and 7 bases stayed unmatched. This CDR3 region has 15 residues. Regarding the study as a whole: In CD8+ T cells, expanded clones were on average more numerous than in CD4+.

This clone was seen only a few times. Its antigen remains unidentified. Assay used: immunoSEQ multiplex PCR; TCRdb lists only in-frame clones, some missing. Here the sample spans approximately 15,000 clones, more than 65% being singletons. The clonotype comes from an adult with an advanced solid tumor such as melanoma, head and neck, liver or kidney cancer. This specimen was CD4+ or CD8+ T cells sorted from blood, taken in a trial of the OX40 agonist ivuxolimab. This rearrangement joins TRBV25-1 to TRBJ2-1, with TRBD2 identical over 8 bases. The chain's CDR3 is CASSDRGLGRNEQFF. Here the CDR3 DNA reads TGTGCCAGCAGTGATCGGGGACTAGGGCGCAATGAGCAGTTCTTC.